This T cell receptor beta chain was captured by sequencing in a study of blood T cell repertoires in COVID-19. TCRdb keeps only in-frame clones here, not all; method: immunoSEQ multiplex PCR. The data hold over 150,000 clones, with 70% to 90% observed a single time. The receptor's source is a woman over 75 with COVID-19, enrolled during active disease. Sequenced input: peripheral blood.

This chain's CDR3 is CASSFPERDRGGIYEQYF. The CDR3 DNA sequence: TGTGCCAGCAGTTTCCCCGAACGCGACAGGGGTGGTATCTACGAGCAGTACTTC. J is TRBJ2-7 and V is TRBV28; 8 bases fit TRBD1. Germline CDR1 MDHEN, CDR2 SYDVKM. The CDR3 spans 18 residues. The V and J ends lost 3 bases and 3 bases, in that order; junction bases with no gene match: 16.